These 16 T cell receptor beta chains were sequenced from one sample in a study of control samples from healthy donors and cancer patients. Produced via immunoSEQ multiplex PCR; TCRdb's table is partial and in-frame only. Among approximately 150,000 clones listed, 75% to 95% were seen once. Sequencing input: blood. Receptors originate from a middle-aged woman in good health.

The chain carries TRBV19 and TRBJ1-1, with 7 bases fitting TRBD1. J lost 0 bases, V lost 6 bases, and 7 bases had no gene match. This CDR3 spans 15 amino acids. The germline V gene has CDR1 LNHDA and CDR2 SQIVND (reference sequence). This chain's CDR3 is CASRPNRGVNTEAFF. The CDR3 region has the DNA TGTGCCAGTAGGCCCAACAGGGGTGTGAACACTGAAGCTTTCTTT.

The rearrangement links TRBV5-4 to TRBJ2-6; D uncertain. V was shortened by 0 bases and J by 2 bases, with 6 bases between the two germline ends. The length of the CDR3 is 15 residues. Germline V gene lookup returns CDR1 SGHNT and CDR2 YYREEE (reference sequence). CDR3 nucleotide sequence: TGTGCCAGCAGCTTGGAGAATCCTGGGGCCAACGTCCTGACTTTC. Protein product: CASSLENPGANVLTF.

The V gene is TRBV19, the J gene TRBJ1-2; the match to TRBD1 covers 7 bases. The CDR3 sequence is 16 residues long. CDR1 LNHDA and CDR2 SQIVND come from the germline V gene (reference sequence). V lost 4 bases, J lost 1 base, and 9 bases stayed unmatched. The DNA of the CDR3 is TGTGCCAGTAGTAGCAGGACAGGTGATTTTAACTATGGCTACACCTTC. This gives the protein CASSSRTGDFNYGYTF.

Comments on this clone: The same CDR3 also results from other DNA sequences found in this sample. The V call is TRBV18, the J call TRBJ2-2, with D possibly matching TRBD2 (5 bases). The CDR3 contains 16 residues. The germline CDR1 and CDR2 sequences are KGHSH and LQKENI. V lost 1 base and J lost 0, with 9 bases in between. Written as DNA, the CDR3 is TGTGCCAGCTCACCACAGGGAGCGGCGAACACCGGGGAGCTGTTTTTT. As protein: CASSPQGAANTGELFF.

The rearrangement joins TRBV9 to TRBJ2-2; no clear D gene. This CDR3 comprises 14 residues. Germline V gene sequence: CDR1 SGDLS, CDR2 YYNGEE. V was shortened by 4 bases and J by 0 bases, with 7 bases between the two germline ends. The CDR3 DNA reads as TGTGCCAGCAGCCTGACACCGAACACCGGGGAGCTGTTTTTT. Amino acid sequence: CASSLTPNTGELFF.

The chain uses TRBV5-4 and TRBJ2-2; 9 bases align to TRBD2. The V gene end was trimmed by 1 base and the J gene end by 3 bases; junction bases not matched to a gene: 7. Germline CDR1 SGHNT, CDR2 YYREEE (reference sequence). The CDR3 consists of 17 residues. CDR3: CASSLFRGGDYTGELFF. For the CDR3, the DNA is TGTGCCAGCAGCTTGTTCCGCGGGGGGGACTACACCGGGGAGCTGTTTTTT.

The chain is built from TRBV25-1 and TRBJ1-2; D perhaps matches TRBD1 (5 bases). This CDR3 contains 16 residues. Germline CDR1 is MGHDK and CDR2 is SYGVNS. V was shortened by 3 bases and J by 4 bases, with 18 bases between the two germline ends. The CDR3 DNA follows: TGTGCCAGCAGTGATCCTCGAGGCGGGGGTAGCTATGGCTACACCTTC. It codes for CASSDPRGGGSYGYTF.

The rearrangement links TRBV28 to TRBJ2-5, with TRBD2 matching over 12 bases. With V trimmed by 2 bases and J by 5 bases, 9 bases remained unmatched. The CDR3 totals 17 residues. In germline, CDR1 is MDHEN, CDR2 SYDVKM. The CDR3 region is CASSLGWSSGGVETQYF. The CDR3 nucleotides read TGTGCCAGCAGTTTAGGGTGGTCTAGCGGGGGGGTGGAGACCCAGTACTTC. The whole variable domain, filled in from reference TRBV28 and TRBJ2-5, reads DVKVTQSSRYLVKRTGEKVFLECVQDMDHENMFWYRQDPGLGLRLIYFSYDVKMKEKGDIPEGYSVSREKKERFSLILESASTNQTSMYLCASSLGWSSGGVETQYFGPGTRLLVL.

The rearrangement links TRBV5-4 to TRBJ2-7; D may be TRBD2 (5 bases). The CDR3 extends over 14 amino acids. V lost 0 bases to trimming and J lost 1 base, with 8 bases between them. Germline assignment: CDR1 SGHNT and CDR2 YYREEE (reference sequence). The CDR3 bases are TGTGCCAGCAGCTTGGGGCTAGCTTCCTACGAGCAGTACTTC. It specifies CASSLGLASYEQYF.

V gene TRBV7-9 combines with J gene TRBJ1-1; 8 nucleotides match TRBD1. The CDR3 spans 14 residues. Germline loops: CDR1 SEHNR, CDR2 FQNEAQ (reference sequence). The J segment lost 0 bases and the V segment lost 6 bases, leaving 3 bases of the junction unmatched. The DNA of the CDR3 is TGTGCCAGCAGAGGACAGGGCATGAACACTGAAGCTTTCTTT. Translated: CASRGQGMNTEAFF.

This clone was observed once. This chain joins TRBV19 and TRBJ2-2; D perhaps matches TRBD1 (6 bases). V dropped 4 bases and J dropped 6 bases, with 12 bases sitting between them. CDR1 LNHDA and CDR2 SQIVND come from the germline V gene (reference sequence). This CDR3 is built from 14 residues. The CDR3 loop is CASSKYRASGELFF. The CDR3, as DNA: TGTGCCAGTAGTAAATACAGGGCATCCGGGGAGCTGTTTTTT.

The genes are TRBV11-2 and TRBJ2-2; maybe TRBD1 (5 bases). V lost 2 bases and J lost 7, with 8 bases in between. The CDR3 length is 13 residues. Germline CDR1 SGHAT, CDR2 FQNNGV. The CDR3 sequence: CASSLQGNGELFF. The CDR3 DNA is TGTGCCAGCAGCTTACAGGGTAACGGGGAGCTGTTTTTT. The full variable domain, its missing parts supplied by reference TRBV11-2 and TRBJ2-2, is EAGVAQSPRYKIIEKRQSVAFWCNPISGHATLYWYQQILGQGPKLLIQFQNNGVVDDSQLPKDRFSAERLKGVDSTLKIQPAKLEDSAVYLCASSLQGNGELFFGEGSRLTVL.

The V call is TRBV7-9, the J call TRBJ2-2, with D possibly TRBD1 on 5 matching bases. In germline, CDR1 is SEHNR, CDR2 FQNEAQ (reference sequence). The CDR3 extends over 14 amino acids. Trimming shortened V by 7 bases and J by 8 bases, and 17 bases separated the two germline ends. CDR3 nucleotide sequence: TGTGCCAGCATCTCCACTGGGGCCTTGGGGGAGCTGTTTTTT. Protein: CASISTGALGELFF.

This chain links TRBV27 with TRBJ1-2, with TRBD1 identical over 8 bases. Germline CDR1 is MNHEY and CDR2 is SMNVEV (reference sequence). J gave up 5 bases and V 5 bases, and 13 bases lay outside the gene matches. The CDR3 consists of 16 residues. The CDR3 loop is CASSKTATGAPYGYTF. CDR3 bases: TGTGCCAGCAGTAAAACTGCGACAGGGGCCCCATATGGCTACACCTTC.

This chain links TRBV7-9 with TRBJ1-2; D is perhaps TRBD1 (5 bases). Between the trimmed V and J ends, which lost 5 bases and 5 bases, there was a span of 21 bases. Per the germline V gene, CDR1 is SEHNR and CDR2 is FQNEAQ (reference sequence). The CDR3 spans 16 residues. The CDR3 sequence is CASSPPGTQIGYGYTF. The CDR3 coding sequence is TGTGCCAGCAGCCCTCCCGGGACCCAGATCGGGTATGGCTACACCTTC. Looking up the rest from reference TRBV7-9 and TRBJ1-2 gives the full variable domain: DTGVSQNPRHKITKRGQNVTFRCDPISEHNRLYWYRQTLGQGPEFLTYFQNEAQLEKSRLLSDRFSAERPKGSFSTLEIQRTEQGDSAMYLCASSPPGTQIGYGYTFGSGTRLTVV.

The chain recombines TRBV5-6 with TRBJ2-7, with D possibly TRBD1 on 5 matching bases. CDR1 SGHDT and CDR2 YYEEEE come from the germline V gene. Trimming shortened V by 6 bases and J by 2 bases, and 15 bases separated the two germline ends. This CDR3 comprises 14 residues. The chain's CDR3 is CASTSLGATYEQYF. CDR3 DNA sequence: TGTGCCAGCACCAGCCTAGGGGCAACCTACGAGCAGTACTTC.